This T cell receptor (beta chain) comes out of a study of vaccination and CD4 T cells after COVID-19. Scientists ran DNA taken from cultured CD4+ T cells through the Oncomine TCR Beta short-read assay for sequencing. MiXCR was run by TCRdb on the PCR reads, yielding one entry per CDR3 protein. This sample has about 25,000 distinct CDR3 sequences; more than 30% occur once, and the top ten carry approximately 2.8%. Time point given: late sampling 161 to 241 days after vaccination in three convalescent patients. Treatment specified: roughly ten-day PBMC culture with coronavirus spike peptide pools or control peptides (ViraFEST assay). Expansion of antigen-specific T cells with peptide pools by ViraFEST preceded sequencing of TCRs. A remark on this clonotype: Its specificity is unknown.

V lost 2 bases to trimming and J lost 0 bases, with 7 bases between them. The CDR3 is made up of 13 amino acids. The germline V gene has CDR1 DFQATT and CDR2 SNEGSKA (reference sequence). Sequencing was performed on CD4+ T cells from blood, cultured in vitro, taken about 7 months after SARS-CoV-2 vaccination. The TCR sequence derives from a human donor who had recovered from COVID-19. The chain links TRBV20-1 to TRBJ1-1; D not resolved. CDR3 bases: TGCAGTGCTAGAAGAGTAATGAACACTGAAGCTTTCTTT. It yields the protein CSARRVMNTEAFF.